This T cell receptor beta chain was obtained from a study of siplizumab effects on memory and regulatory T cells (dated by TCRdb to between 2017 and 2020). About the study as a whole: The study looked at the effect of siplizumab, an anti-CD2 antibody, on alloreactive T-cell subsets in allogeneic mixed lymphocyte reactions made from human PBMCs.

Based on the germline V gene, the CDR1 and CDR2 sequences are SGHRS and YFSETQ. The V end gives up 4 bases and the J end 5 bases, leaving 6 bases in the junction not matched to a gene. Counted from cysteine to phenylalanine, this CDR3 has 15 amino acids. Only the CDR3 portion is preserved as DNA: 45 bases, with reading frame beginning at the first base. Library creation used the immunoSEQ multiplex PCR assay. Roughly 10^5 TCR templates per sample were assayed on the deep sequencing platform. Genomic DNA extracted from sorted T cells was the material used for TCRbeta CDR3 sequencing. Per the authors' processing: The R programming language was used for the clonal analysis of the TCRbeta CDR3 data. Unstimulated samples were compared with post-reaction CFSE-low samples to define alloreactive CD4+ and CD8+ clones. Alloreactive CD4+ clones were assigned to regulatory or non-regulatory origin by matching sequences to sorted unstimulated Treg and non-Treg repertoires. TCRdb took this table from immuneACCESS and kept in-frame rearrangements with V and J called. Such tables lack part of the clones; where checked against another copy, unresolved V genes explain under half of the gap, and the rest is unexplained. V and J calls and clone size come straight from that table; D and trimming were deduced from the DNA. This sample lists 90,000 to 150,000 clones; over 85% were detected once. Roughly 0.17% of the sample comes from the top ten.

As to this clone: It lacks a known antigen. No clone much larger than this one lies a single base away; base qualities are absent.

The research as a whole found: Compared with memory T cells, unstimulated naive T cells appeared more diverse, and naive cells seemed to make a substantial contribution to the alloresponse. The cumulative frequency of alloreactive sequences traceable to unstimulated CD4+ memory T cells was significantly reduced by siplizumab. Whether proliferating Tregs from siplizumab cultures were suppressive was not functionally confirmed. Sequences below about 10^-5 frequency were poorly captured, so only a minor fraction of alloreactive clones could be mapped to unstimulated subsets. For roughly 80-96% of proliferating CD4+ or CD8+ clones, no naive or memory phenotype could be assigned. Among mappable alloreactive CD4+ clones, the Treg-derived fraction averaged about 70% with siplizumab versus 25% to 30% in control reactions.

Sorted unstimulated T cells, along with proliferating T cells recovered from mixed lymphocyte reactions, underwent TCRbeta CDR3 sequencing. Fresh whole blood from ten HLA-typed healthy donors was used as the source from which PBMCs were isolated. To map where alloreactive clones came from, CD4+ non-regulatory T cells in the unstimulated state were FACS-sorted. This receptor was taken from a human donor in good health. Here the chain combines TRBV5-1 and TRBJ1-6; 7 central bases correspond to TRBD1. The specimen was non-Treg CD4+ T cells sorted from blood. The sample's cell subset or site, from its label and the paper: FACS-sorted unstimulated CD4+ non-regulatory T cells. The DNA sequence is TGCGCCAGCAGCGTCTCCGGGACAGATAATTCACCCCTCCACTTT. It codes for CASSVSGTDNSPLHF.